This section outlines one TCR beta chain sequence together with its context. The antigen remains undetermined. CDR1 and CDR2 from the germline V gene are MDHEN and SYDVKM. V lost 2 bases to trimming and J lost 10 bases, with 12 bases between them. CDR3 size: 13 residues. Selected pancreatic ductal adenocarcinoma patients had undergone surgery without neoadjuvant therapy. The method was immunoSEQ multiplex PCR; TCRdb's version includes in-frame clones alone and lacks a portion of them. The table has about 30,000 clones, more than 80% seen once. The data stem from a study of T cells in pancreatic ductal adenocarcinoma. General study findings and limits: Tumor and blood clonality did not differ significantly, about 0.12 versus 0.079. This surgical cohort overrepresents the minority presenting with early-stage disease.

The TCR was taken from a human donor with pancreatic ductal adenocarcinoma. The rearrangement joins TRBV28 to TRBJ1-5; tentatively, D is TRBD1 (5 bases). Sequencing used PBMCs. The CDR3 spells CASSLVQGGPQHF. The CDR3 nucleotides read TGTGCCAGCAGTTTAGTCCAGGGAGGACCCCAGCATTTT.